These 24 T cell receptor beta chains were sequenced from one sample in a study of T cells in Graves' hyperthyroidism and ophthalmopathy. Amplified TCR beta CDR3 regions came from RNA transcripts. With the HTBI primer set, the TCR CDR3 went through a first round of RT-PCR. TCRdb re-analysed the multiplex PCR reads in MiXCR, keeping a single row per CDR3 protein. The sample records around 580,000 distinct CDR3 sequences, just over 45% being singletons. The sequencing input was peripheral blood or thyroid tissue (not recorded which). These receptors were obtained from a woman under 30 with Graves' hyperthyroidism.

V usage is TRBV10-3 and J usage is TRBJ2-1; TRBD2 agrees at 9 bases. CDR3 length: 18 amino acids. Germline assignment: CDR1 ENHRY and CDR2 SYGVKD. The ends lost 5 bases at V and 8 bases at J; junction bases unmatched: 19. CDR3 nucleotide sequence: TGTGCCATCAGTAGCCCCCGGGGTAGCGGGAGTGATGTTGATGAGCAGTTCTTC. Translated: CAISSPRGSGSDVDEQFF.

The gene calls are TRBV13 and TRBJ1-2; the D is unclear. Germline V CDR1 and CDR2: PRHDT, FYEKMQ (reference sequence). The CDR3 is 12 residues long. V was clipped by 4 bases and J by 8 bases, with 11 bases between them. CDR3 DNA: TGTGCCAGCAGCTCTAAATCTAGCGGCTACACCTTC. Protein sequence: CASSSKSSGYTF.

This clonotype showed up many times. The chain uses TRBV2 and TRBJ1-2, with a tentative D call TRBD1 (5 bases). This CDR3 is 15 amino acids long. Trimming left V 5 bases short and J 4 bases short, with 17 bases between. Germline V lookup: CDR1 SNHLY, CDR2 FYNNEI. The chain's CDR3 is CASSRAGTGGYGYTF. Here the CDR3 DNA reads TGTGCCAGCAGTCGGGCAGGGACGGGTGGCTATGGCTACACCTTC.

Here the CDR3 reads CATSRDGTGVNEKLFF. The CDR3 nucleotides read TGTGCCACCAGCAGAGACGGGACAGGGGTTAATGAAAAACTGTTTTTT. The rearrangement links TRBV15 to TRBJ1-4, with 10 bases identical to TRBD1. Germline V gene lookup returns CDR1 LNHNV and CDR2 YYDKDF (reference sequence). V gave up 0 bases and J gave up 4 bases; unmatched junction bases: 2. The CDR3 extends over 16 amino acids.

The V gene is TRBV7-2, the J gene TRBJ2-5; TRBD2 matches 14 bases. The CDR3 totals 15 residues. V gave up 1 base and J gave up 11 bases; unmatched junction bases: 6. Germline values: CDR1 SGHTA, CDR2 FQGNSA. The CDR3 sequence is CASSLGTSGRIEQYF. CDR3 sequence (DNA): TGTGCCAGCAGCTTAGGGACTAGCGGGAGGATTGAGCAGTACTTC.

This chain uses TRBV7-9 with TRBJ1-4; D is unresolved. This CDR3 region has 15 residues. Deletions cut 5 bases from V and 8 bases from J, with 18 bases between. In germline, CDR1 is SEHNR, CDR2 FQNEAQ (reference sequence). The CDR3 sequence: CASSRLTGTGEKLFF. DNA for the CDR3: TGTGCCAGCAGCCGGCTCACGGGCACCGGGGAAAAACTGTTTTTT.

This chain links TRBV29-1 with TRBJ1-1; D is perhaps TRBD1 (6 bases). V was trimmed by 4 bases and J by 7 bases, leaving 13 bases between them. The CDR3 is made up of 12 amino acids. Germline CDR1 SQVTM, CDR2 ANQGSEA. The CDR3 loop reads CSVGGGGNEAFF. In DNA form, the CDR3 reads TGCAGCGTTGGAGGTGGGGGCAATGAAGCTTTCTTT. The whole variable domain, remainder taken from reference TRBV29-1 and TRBJ1-1, is SAVISQKPSRDICQRGTSLTIQCQVDSQVTMMFWYRQQPGQSLTLIATANQGSEATYESGFVIDKFPISRPNLTFSTLTVSNMSPEDSSIYLCSVGGGGNEAFFGQGTRLTVV.

The chain employs TRBV2 and TRBJ2-2, with 11 nucleotides matching TRBD2. V lost 4 bases and J lost 6; bases outside the gene matches: 4. The CDR3 loop spans 15 amino acids. The germline gives CDR1 SNHLY, CDR2 FYNNEI. The CDR3 sequence is CASSGLAGNPGELFF. Here the CDR3 DNA reads TGTGCCAGCAGTGGACTAGCGGGAAACCCCGGGGAGCTGTTTTTT. The full variable domain, rest sourced from reference TRBV2 and TRBJ2-2, is EPEVTQTPSHQVTQMGQEVILRCVPISNHLYFYWYRQILGQKVEFLVSFYNNEISEKSEIFDDQFSVERPDGSNFTLKIRSTKLEDSAMYFCASSGLAGNPGELFFGEGSRLTVL.

The rearrangement links TRBV13 to TRBJ2-6, with 7 bases that match TRBD1. Germline loops: CDR1 PRHDT, CDR2 FYEKMQ (reference sequence). The CDR3 has 13 residues. Unmatched junction bases numbered 7, after V lost 7 bases and J lost 10 bases. The CDR3: CASNNRGANVLTF. CDR3 DNA: TGTGCCAGCAACAACAGGGGAGCTAACGTCCTGACTTTC.

The chain combines TRBV29-1 with TRBJ2-7, with 12 bases aligning to TRBD1. Germline trimming cut 6 bases from V and 5 bases from J; bases unmatched to any gene: 8. Germline CDR1 is SQVTM and CDR2 is ANQGSEA. This CDR3 is 14 amino acids long. CDR3 sequence (DNA): TGCAGCGTCATCGGGACAGGGGGCGTCGACGAGCAGTACTTC. It is translated as CSVIGTGGVDEQYF.

This clonotype was picked up one time. The CDR3 region is CASSFGGRWKLFF. The CDR3 DNA reads as TGTGCCAGCAGCTTCGGCGGGAGGTGGAAACTGTTTTTT. This sequence joins TRBV7-2 and TRBJ1-4, with D hard to call. The germline V and J ends were trimmed by 3 bases and 11 bases, with 13 bases remaining between them. Germline CDR1 is SGHTA and CDR2 is FQGNSA. CDR3 length: 13 residues.

This clonotype was counted ten times or more. The V call is TRBV10-3, the J call TRBJ1-3; 8 bases are a match to TRBD1. The CDR3 length is 14 residues. V was pared by 10 bases and J by 0 bases, with 5 bases of the junction left unmatched. Germline CDR1 ENHRY, CDR2 SYGVKD. This CDR3 is CATRQGTSGNTIYF. DNA for the CDR3: TGTGCCACCAGACAGGGGACCTCTGGAAACACCATATATTTT.

This clonotype was seen ten or more times. This chain uses TRBV7-9 with TRBJ2-2, with D possibly matching TRBD2 (5 bases). The CDR3 totals 16 residues. Trimming pared 4 bases from V and 1 base from J, leaving 13 bases between. Germline V gene data show CDR1 as SEHNR and CDR2 as FQNEAQ (reference sequence). CDR3 region: CASSSPEGENTGELFF. The CDR3 DNA sequence: TGTGCCAGCAGCTCCCCCGAGGGTGAGAACACCGGGGAGCTGTTTTTT.

This clonotype has ten or more counts. V usage is TRBV4-2 and J usage is TRBJ2-5, with 7 bases that match TRBD2. Germline CDR1 reads LGHNA; CDR2 reads YNFKEQ. V dropped 0 bases and J dropped 2; count of bases not matched to a gene: 3. The CDR3 length is 15 residues. Here the CDR3 reads CASSQDREGQETQYF. The CDR3 nucleotides are TGTGCCAGCAGCCAAGACAGGGAGGGACAAGAGACCCAGTACTTC.

This clonotype was recorded many times. The chain carries TRBV6-2 or TRBV6-3 and TRBJ1-2; TRBD1 might be the D (5 bases). The germline V and J ends were trimmed by 4 bases and 7 bases, with 13 bases remaining between them. CDR1 and CDR2 (germline): MNHEY, SVGEGT. CDR3 length: 13 residues. This CDR3 is CASSWGRSPGYTF. The DNA of the CDR3 is TGTGCCAGCAGTTGGGGCAGGTCCCCTGGCTACACCTTC.

About this clonotype itself: A read error may explain this, as a much larger clone is one base away. The chain combines TRBV20-1 with TRBJ1-1; D not certain. The CDR3 runs to 13 residues. CDR1 is DFQATT and CDR2 is SNEGSKA in the germline V gene (reference sequence). The CDR3 DNA is TGCAGTGTTTTAATCTCGGGTTGGACTGAAGCTCTCTTT. It is translated as CSVLISGWTEALF.

The sample holds a few counts of this clonotype. Just one base apart from a much larger clone, this may be a read error. V gene TRBV7-8 combines with J gene TRBJ1-3; D is perhaps TRBD1 (5 bases). The V and J ends lost 4 bases and 0 bases respectively, with 13 bases between them. Germline assignment: CDR1 SGHVS and CDR2 FQNEAQ. The CDR3 extends over 16 amino acids. For the CDR3, the DNA is TGTGCCAGCAGCTCCTGGGACGCCAACTCTGGAAACACCATATATTTT. Its translation is CASSSWDANSGNTIYF.

The V and J genes are TRBV10-2 and TRBJ2-5; D gene ambiguous. Trimming took off 10 bases at V and 5 bases at J, with 8 bases between the two ends. The germline V gene has CDR1 WSHSY and CDR2 SAAADI. The CDR3 sequence is 10 residues long. CDR3 sequence: CAIDRETQYF. CDR3 coding DNA: TGCGCCATCGACCGGGAGACCCAGTACTTC.

On this clonotype: Germline and junction disagree at one end, which may indicate a read error. The gene calls are TRBV7-3 and TRBJ1-5; weak D call: TRBD1 (6 bases). This CDR3 has 14 residues. CDR1 SGHTA and CDR2 FQGTGA come from the germline V gene. The CDR3 here is CASSLAGEGQLQHF. The CDR3 DNA reads as TGTGCCAGCAGCTTAGCAGGGGAAGGTCAGCTCCAGCATTTT.

This clonotype has just a few counts. The chain recombines TRBV20-1 with TRBJ1-2, with 11 nucleotides matching TRBD1. Germline V gives CDR1 DFQATT, CDR2 SNEGSKA (reference sequence). The junction had 3 bases not matched to a gene; V was cut back by 1 base and J by 5 bases. This CDR3 region has 14 residues. CDR3 in amino acids: CSARGDRGVYGYTF. The CDR3 DNA is TGCAGTGCTAGAGGGGACAGGGGGGTTTATGGCTACACCTTC.

The chain carries TRBV7-8 and TRBJ2-7; the D gene is possibly TRBD2 (5 bases). The V end lost 5 bases, the J end lost 2 bases, and 7 bases lay between the germline ends. Germline CDR1 and CDR2: SGHVS and FQNEAQ. This CDR3 has 12 residues. In DNA form, the CDR3 reads TGTGCCAGCAGCAAGGAGGCCTACGAGCAGTACTTC. This translates into CASSKEAYEQYF.

This clonotype came up many times. CDR3 DNA: TGTGCCAGCTCTCGGGACGCTGACTACTGGTTTTTT. Encoded protein: CASSRDADYWFF. V usage is TRBV6-1 and J usage is TRBJ2-2, with D perhaps being TRBD1 or TRBD2 (5 bases each). This CDR3 has 12 residues. From germline, CDR1 is MNHNS and CDR2 SASEGT. V lost 8 bases to trimming and J lost 16 bases, with 20 bases between them.

The rearrangement links TRBV24-1 to TRBJ2-7, with D perhaps TRBD1 (5 bases). The length of the CDR3 is 12 residues. V gave up 10 bases and J gave up 0 bases, with 9 bases separating them. CDR1 is KGHDR, CDR2 SFDVKD, per germline. As DNA, the CDR3 is TGTGCCACGGGTGACAGCTCCTACGAGCAGTACTTC. Encoded protein: CATGDSSYEQYF.

The chain carries TRBV27 and TRBJ2-7; D is possibly TRBD1 (7 bases). Germline loops: CDR1 MNHEY, CDR2 SMNVEV (reference sequence). The CDR3 length is 15 residues. The germline V and J ends were trimmed by 6 bases and 4 bases, with 19 bases remaining between them. In DNA, the CDR3 is TGTGCCAGCAGAGACGGGACAGTCAGCGGGTACGAGCAGTACTTC. As protein: CASRDGTVSGYEQYF.